This TCR beta chain was obtained from a study of cytomegalovirus exposure and HLA in healthy donors (dated by TCRdb to 2015 to 2018). Broadly, across the study: In an earlier analysis of 587 of the donors, approximately 300 Gb of sequence data and 100 million or so unique TCR beta sequences from some 170 million T cells were reported. Roughly 300 gigabases of sequencing data and 75 million to 85 million unique TCR sequences made up an early release that covered several hundred HLA-typed donors. Of the roughly 390 genotyped donors, more than 75% were placed in the genetic ancestry cluster associated with self-reported Caucasian donors. The study aimed to test whether cataloging public T cell receptors could reveal signatures of past pathogen exposure. The T cell repertoires of under 700 subjects were profiled by immunosequencing and related to cytomegalovirus serostatus. Along with the roughly 700-subject first cohort, a separate validation cohort of over 90 different subjects was used. The study combined high-throughput TCR immunosequencing, statistical association of individual TCRs with disease status, and machine learning to predict cytomegalovirus infection status. In a later analysis, previously published TCR beta repertoires from some 640 donors were re-analyzed and high-resolution HLA genotyping was added so that TCR occurrence patterns could be studied. Rather than using new phenotypic data, the later analysis identified candidate immune exposures from TCR beta sequences and from how often those sequences occurred across donors. In an earlier analysis of 500 to 650 of the donors, high-throughput TCR beta sequencing was used to judge whether each TCR beta V gene segment behaved as functional or pseudogenic. Donor age, sex, ethnicity and CMV serostatus were compiled alongside the repertoire data. Genome-wide SNP genotypes for about 55% of the 666 donors were used in a later genetic analysis, which treated that subset as a discovery cohort. Every discovery cohort repertoire had been produced on one sequencing platform. Class I and class II HLA loci were covered by the typing at four-digit resolution. Typing coverage differed by locus: A, B, C, DRB1 and DQB1 were typed in roughly 620-630 donors, DQA1 in approximately 520, DPA1 in some 610, and DPB1 in just under 490. Because of strong linkage in the cohort, five DR-DQ haplotypes were treated as single units for association and clustering. Across 300 to 500 genotyped donors of the cohort, an average of about 200,000 unique TCR beta nucleotide sequences per donor were sequenced, and roughly 17% of those sequences were non-productive. The investigation overall reported the following: Because the 87-base-pair reads could not distinguish some IMGT-functional V segments, including TRBV6-2 and TRBV6-3, those segments were excluded. The sequencing pipeline was judged likely to have produced a cluster of highly shared sequence variants as a technical artifact. The earlier analysis of some 540 of the donors excluded some 15 rarely observed V segments, including chromosome 9 orphons, because counts were too low. Across donors, most TCR sequences were observed very rarely, whereas some public TCRs were present in many individuals. A later analysis reported that several top co-occurrence clusters appeared linked to parvovirus B19, influenza, CMV and Epstein-Barr virus. According to the authors, the approach could potentially be generalized to other disease states and immunological phenotypes. In the study, about 150 TCR beta chains were listed as associated with cytomegalovirus. Broadly in line with IMGT annotations, most TCR beta V segments showed up in productive rearrangements about 87% or about 30% of the time in an earlier analysis of approximately 640 of the donors. Correlated functional status among segregating V segments might be attributable to linkage disequilibrium, but an unknown experimental factor could not be ruled out. A further reported finding was that TCR beta sequences accurately predicted the HLA-A and HLA-B alleles for most subjects in the first cohort. A later analysis found that TCR association rates varied across HLA loci, with DRB1 alleles showing the most associated TCRs and HLA-C alleles the fewest. Presence/absence analyses assumed roughly uniform sequencing depth across donors, an assumption that may not hold. CMV serostatus was the only immune exposure information available for the cohort. Compared with the approximately 710-donor mean, donors in an Asian-associated ancestry cluster had fewer N-insertions in productive TCRs, according to a later genetic analysis. When HLA alleles, especially DR and DQ, strongly co-occurred, TCR associations were difficult to assign to individual alleles. HLA typing was unavailable for some donors at each locus, so association tests used only the typed subset. In this cohort, only TCR beta chains were sequenced, and detectable features were limited by the absence of alpha or paired-chain data. In both the original and validation cohorts, the classifier was reported to diagnose cytomegalovirus status with high specificity and sensitivity. A later analysis found that most CMV-associated TCR beta chains appeared HLA-restricted, with HLA associations seemingly driven largely by CMV exposure. A few of the identified cytomegalovirus-associated TCR beta chains were confirmed in vitro to be specific for cytomegalovirus antigens. A later analysis associated about 17,000 TCR beta sequences with specific HLA alleles at a false discovery rate of 0.05. A later analysis found that HLA-associated TCR beta chains were more clonally expanded and had lower generation probabilities than equally common non-associated chains. V-gene and J-gene trimming of TCR beta chains was associated with a missense DCLRE1C variant in a later genetic analysis, and the association was replicated in an independent cohort.

V is reduced by 6 bases and J by 1 base, leaving a spacing of 6 bases between them. Reading the germline V gene gives CDR1 LGHNT and CDR2 FRNRAP. There are 12 amino acids in the CDR3, from cysteine to phenylalanine inclusive. Only CDR3 DNA is held: 36 bases, read in frame from base 1. Library generation was performed with the immunoSEQ multiplex PCR assay. A mixture of 60 forward primers for TCR Vbeta segments and 13 reverse primers for TCR Jbeta segments was used in the multiplex PCR. Amplification of the CDR3 region of rearranged TCR beta genes was performed with a multiplex PCR assay on genomic DNA. On the Illumina HiSeq System, the amplified TCR beta libraries were sequenced as 87-base-pair reads. The original pipeline was this. A later analysis counted some 74 million unique TCR beta chains across the 550 to 800 repertoires, and 9 million to 14 million of these chains were shared by at least two donors. A nearest-neighbor algorithm error-corrected the raw reads and collapsed the reads into unique sequences, merging closely related sequences to remove PCR and sequencing errors. Alignment of CDR3 sequences to IMGT reference sequences was used to assign V, D and J gene segments. For a sequence to be retained, at least a six-nucleotide match to both a V gene segment and a J gene segment was required. A rearrangement was called productive if the CDR3 had no stop codons and remained in frame with V and J, and every other rearrangement was called non-productive. Following IMGT convention, CDR3 was defined as the stretch from the second conserved V-encoded cysteine to the conserved J-encoded phenylalanine. The earlier analysis of roughly 590 of the donors excluded sequences that lacked an unambiguous match to a single V gene segment. In an earlier analysis of a few hundred of the donors, V segments were called functional above 56.7% productive rearrangements and were called segregating when the between-donor standard deviation exceeded 5%. A statistical classification framework was built for diagnosing cytomegalovirus status from the catalog of TCR beta chain sequences. A later analysis assigned V and J genes by comparing TCR nucleotide sequences with IMGT/GENE-DB human TR gene sequences. In a later analysis, CDR3 sequences and most-parsimonious VDJ recombination scenarios were assigned using the TCRdist pipeline. In a later analysis, each TCR beta chain was defined by its CDR3 amino acid sequence together with its V-gene family, and reads without a unique V-gene family were excluded. As a way to deal with suspected cross-contamination and a sequencing artifact, a later analysis dropped hundreds of nucleotide sequences that were highly shared and had low generation probability. For each public chain, a later analysis derived a clonal expansion index from normalized ranks of inferred template counts within each repertoire. Generation probabilities in a later analysis came from a VDJ recombination model fitted to out-of-frame rearrangements, and those results were checked against IGoR. Hypergeometric tests were used in a later analysis to score TCR-TCR, TCR-HLA and TCR-CMV co-occurrence, with a repertoire-size bias correction applied to the TCR pairs. To estimate false discovery rates, a later analysis permuted the HLA or CMV assignments 20 times. In a later analysis, co-occurring TCRs were grouped using DBSCAN, and TCRdist sequence similarity was added for clustering within HLA-allele-positive subsets. For co-occurrence clustering, repertoires with fewer than 30,000 or more than 120,000 public chains were excluded, along with several repertoires with anomalous nucleotide sharing. This is the immuneACCESS table as TCRdb keeps it, with only in-frame sequences that have V and J called. A part of the clones is gone; compared with another copy, unresolved V genes explain less than half, and the rest is unexplained. That table supplies the V and J calls and clone size; D and trimming were determined from the DNA. The sample data list 150,000 to 200,000 clones, and 77% of these were observed just once. About 1.5% of the sample comes from the top ten.

In total, 666 healthy bone marrow donors made up the cohort. Cohort members were all nominally healthy when sampled, although unrecorded immune exposures were likely present. The donor was CMV seropositive and was included in the group of some 290 seropositive cohort members. Every donor gave a peripheral blood sample, and the peripheral blood mononuclear cells from that sample were used for TCR beta sequencing. The Qiagen DNeasy Blood Extraction Kit was used to extract genomic DNA from the blood cell samples. In its sample, this clone was seen once. Its antigen is still unknown. Within one base of it there is no much larger clone, and no base qualities were kept.

This receptor was taken from a woman in her 30s in good health and CMV-seropositive. Sequences were obtained from PBMCs. The sequence is built from TRBV12-5 and TRBJ1-1; no confident D gene assignment can be made. The DNA reads TGTGCTAGTGGGAGGGCGAACACTGAAGCTTTCTTT. This encodes CASGRANTEAFF. Where the CDR3 stops, the reference TRBV12-5 and TRBJ1-1 genes take over; the full variable domain is DARVTQTPRHKVTEMGQEVTMRCQPILGHNTVFWYRQTMMQGLELLAYFRNRAPLDDSGMPKDRFSAEMPDATLATLKIQPSEPRDSAVYFCASGRANTEAFFGQGTRLTVV.